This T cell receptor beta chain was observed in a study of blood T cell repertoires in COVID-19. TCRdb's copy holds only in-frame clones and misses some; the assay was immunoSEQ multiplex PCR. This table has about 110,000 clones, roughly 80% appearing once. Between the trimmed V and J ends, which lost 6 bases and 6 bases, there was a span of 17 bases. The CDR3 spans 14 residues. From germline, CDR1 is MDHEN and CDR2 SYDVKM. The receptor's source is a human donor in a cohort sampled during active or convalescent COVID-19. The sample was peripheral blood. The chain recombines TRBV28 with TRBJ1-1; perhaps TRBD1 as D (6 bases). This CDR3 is CASRRRGRAAEAFF. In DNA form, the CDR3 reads TGTGCCAGCAGACGCAGGGGTAGGGCGGCTGAAGCTTTCTTT.